These T cell receptor beta chains were read from a single sample in a study of blood T cells in healthy people across ages. Using its own MiXCR run on the 5' RACE reads, TCRdb lists one record per CDR3 protein. The sample has 1,300,000 or so distinct CDR3 sequences, 59% seen once. The specimen was blood. The receptors derive from a man aged 18-30 years in good health. Both conserved end residues are part of each CDR3. A D gene is named only where the DNA matches it firmly.

D	V	J	CDR3	DNA
-	TRBV2	TRBJ2-1	CASSQPAQERFNEQFF	TGTGCCAGCAGCCAACCGGCACAGGAAAGATTCAATGAGCAGTTCTTC
-	TRBV12-3/TRBV12-4	TRBJ1-1	CASSFESTADGNTEAFF	TGTGCCAGCAGCTTCGAATCGACCGCAGATGGGAACACTGAAGCTTTCTTT
-	TRBV6-5	TRBJ1-4	CASSAGRNEKLFF	TGTGCCAGCAGCGCCGGACGGAATGAAAAACTGTTTTTT
-	TRBV2	TRBJ1-2	CASRINGYTF	TGTGCCAGCAGGATAAATGGCTACACCTTC
TRBD1	TRBV7-2	TRBJ2-1	CASSPQAGTGYGVNEQFF	TGTGCCAGCAGCCCCCAGGCCGGGACAGGGTATGGGGTCAATGAGCAGTTCTTC
TRBD1	TRBV24-1	TRBJ2-7	CATAETGATYEQYF	TGTGCCACCGCCGAAACAGGGGCGACCTACGAGCAGTACTTC
TRBD1	TRBV7-9	TRBJ2-5	CASSLPLLPGQGAETQYF	TGTGCCAGCAGCTTACCCCTTTTACCGGGACAGGGGGCCGAGACCCAGTACTTC
-	TRBV6-5	TRBJ1-2	CASSYGGSASGYTF	TGTGCCAGCAGTTACGGAGGCAGCGCGAGCGGCTACACCTTC
-	TRBV4-3	TRBJ2-3	CASSQVAGHNIDTQYF	TGCGCCAGCAGCCAAGTTGCGGGCCATAACATAGATACGCAGTATTTT
-	TRBV7-9	TRBJ2-7	CASSFSEFEQYF	TGTGCCAGCAGCTTCAGCGAGTTCGAGCAGTACTTC